This T cell receptor (beta chain) was recorded in a study of technical replicates of blood from several donors. Points on this clone: Other DNA variants within this sample encode the same CDR3.

The CDR3 runs 13 residues. V dropped 4 bases and J dropped 0 bases, with 9 bases sitting between them. Germline V lookup: CDR1 GTSNPN, CDR2 SVGIG (reference sequence). Measured with immunoSEQ multiplex PCR; TCRdb has only the in-frame clones, and not every one. This table has just over 15,000 clones, approximately 80% appearing once. This chain connects TRBV30 to TRBJ1-2, with no clear D. The TCR comes from a human donor in good health. Sequencing input: PBMCs. The CDR3 loop reads CAWNALPNYGYTF. The DNA of the CDR3 is TGTGCCTGGAATGCGCTGCCTAACTATGGCTACACCTTC.